The 8 T cell receptor beta chains listed next were all sequenced from one sample in a study of cytomegalovirus exposure and HLA in healthy donors. Both 60 Vbeta primers and 13 Jbeta primers went into the PCR. Sequenced by immunoSEQ multiplex PCR; TCRdb stores in-frame clones only, minus some. The table includes 100,000 to 150,000 clones, around 75% detected once. The specimen sequenced was PBMCs. Source of these receptors: a woman in her 40s in good health and CMV-seropositive.

The gene calls are TRBV4-1 and TRBJ1-2, with D perhaps matching TRBD1 (6 bases). Germline values: CDR1 MGHRA, CDR2 YSYEKL. Trimming took off 1 base at V and 0 bases at J, with 12 bases between the two ends. The length of the CDR3 is 16 residues. DNA for the CDR3: TGCGCCAGCAGCCAAGTCGGGGCAGGGGCTAACTATGGCTACACCTTC. Residues: CASSQVGAGANYGYTF.

This rearrangement joins TRBV9 to TRBJ2-7; D might be TRBD2 (5 bases). This CDR3 region has 12 residues. Germline values: CDR1 SGDLS, CDR2 YYNGEE. V was clipped by 0 bases and J by 4 bases, with 5 bases between them. The CDR3 DNA sequence: TGTGCCAGCAGCGTAGGGGAGTACGAGCAGTACTTC. Amino acid sequence: CASSVGEYEQYF.

The chain joins TRBV5-6 to TRBJ2-3; 7 nucleotides agree with TRBD2. J was trimmed by 6 bases and V by 0 bases; bases with no gene match: 10. Germline V lookup: CDR1 SGHDT, CDR2 YYEEEE. The CDR3 length is 16 residues. The CDR3 DNA reads as TGTGCCAGCAGCTTGGCGGGAGGTCCGACGGGGGATACGCAGTATTTT. It specifies CASSLAGGPTGDTQYF.

The V gene is TRBV4-3, the J gene TRBJ2-3, with D possibly TRBD1 on 6 matching bases. The CDR3 is made up of 16 amino acids. The V end was cut by 5 bases, the J end by 2 bases, with 17 bases between. Germline lookup yields CDR1 LGHNA and CDR2 YSLEER. The CDR3 sequence is CASSVTSRGLTDTQYF. CDR3 nucleotide sequence: TGCGCCAGCAGCGTGACGTCCAGGGGCCTCACAGATACGCAGTATTTT.

The CDR3 sequence is CASTQRGGYGYTF. The DNA of the CDR3 is TGTGCCAGCACCCAGAGAGGGGGCTATGGCTACACCTTC. The genes are TRBV6-6 and TRBJ1-2; D possibly corresponds to TRBD1 (6 bases). This CDR3 has 13 amino acids. CDR1 and CDR2 from the germline V gene are MNHNY and SVGAGI (reference sequence). Trimming removed 7 bases from V and 4 bases from J, with 13 bases in between.

V gene TRBV7-6 combines with J gene TRBJ1-4, with unresolved D. Deletions cut 2 bases from V and 10 bases from J, with 8 bases between. Looked up from germline, CDR1 is SGHVS and CDR2 is FNYEAQ. This CDR3 has 12 amino acids. The CDR3 here is CASSLYNRKLFF. DNA of the CDR3: TGTGCCAGCAGCTTATACAATCGAAAACTGTTTTTT.

The chain is built from TRBV5-4 and TRBJ1-1, with D uncertain. V was cut by 4 bases and J by 0 bases, with 4 bases left in between. There are 12 residues in the CDR3. Germline lookup yields CDR1 SGHNT and CDR2 YYREEE (reference sequence). CDR3 sequence reads: CASSVMNTEAFF. The CDR3 coding sequence is TGTGCCAGCAGCGTCATGAACACTGAAGCTTTCTTT.

This clone has more than one count but fewer than ten. This chain uses TRBV7-2 with TRBJ2-2; a weak D match, TRBD1 (8 bases). Trimming left V 5 bases short and J 13 bases short, with 20 bases between. The CDR3 length is 14 residues. Germline CDR1 reads SGHTA; CDR2 reads FQGNSA. Here the CDR3 DNA reads TGTGCCAGCAGCACCACACAGGGGGGGTCCGGGCTGTTTTTT. Translated: CASSTTQGGSGLFF.